The sample holds one count of the clone carrying this T cell receptor (beta chain). The sample comes from a study of blood T cell repertoires in COVID-19. With 7 bases clipped from V and 0 bases from J, the junction kept 7 bases outside the gene matches. CDR3 size: 14 residues. The germline V gene has CDR1 GTSNPN and CDR2 SVGIG (reference sequence). Per the original data handling: From reference gene primer amplification, estimates of nucleated cell counts were derived. The method was immunoSEQ multiplex PCR; TCRdb's version includes in-frame clones alone and lacks a portion of them. The V and J calls and clone size come from that table; D and trimming were worked out from the DNA. The repertoire consists of about 180,000 clones, with approximately 90% occurring once and the leading ten covering 1.5% to 2%.

The source of this sequence is a woman in her fifties or sixties with acute or convalescent COVID-19. Sequencing input: peripheral blood. V gene TRBV30 combines with J gene TRBJ2-7; TRBD2 aligns across 9 bases. This CDR3 is CASLGGRASYEQYF. CDR3 sequence (DNA): TGTGCCTCCTTGGGCGGGAGGGCCTCCTACGAGCAGTACTTC.